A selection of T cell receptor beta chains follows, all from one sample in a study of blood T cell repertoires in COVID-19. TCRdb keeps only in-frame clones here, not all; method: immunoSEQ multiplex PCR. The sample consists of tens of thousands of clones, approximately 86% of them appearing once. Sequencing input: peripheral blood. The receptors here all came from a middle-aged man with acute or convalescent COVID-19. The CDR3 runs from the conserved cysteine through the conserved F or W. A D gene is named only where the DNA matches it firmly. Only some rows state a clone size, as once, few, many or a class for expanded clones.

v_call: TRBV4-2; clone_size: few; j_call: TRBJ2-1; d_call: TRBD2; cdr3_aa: CASSPSGGGEQFF; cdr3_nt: TGTGCCAGCAGCCCTAGCGGGGGAGGTGAGCAGTTCTTC
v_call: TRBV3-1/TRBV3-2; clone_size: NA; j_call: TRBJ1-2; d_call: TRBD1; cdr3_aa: CASTLRTGGAGYTF; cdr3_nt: TGTGCCAGCACCTTGAGGACAGGGGGCGCGGGCTACACCTTC
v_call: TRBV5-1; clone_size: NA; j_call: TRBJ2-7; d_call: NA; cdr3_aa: CASSSRELGLPSYEQYF; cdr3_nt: TGCGCCAGCAGCTCCCGAGAACTTGGACTTCCCTCCTACGAGCAGTACTTC
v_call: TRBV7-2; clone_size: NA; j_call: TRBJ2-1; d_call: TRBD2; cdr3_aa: CASSLREVGAGEQFF; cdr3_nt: TGTGCCAGCAGCTTACGGGAGGTCGGGGCTGGTGAGCAGTTCTTC
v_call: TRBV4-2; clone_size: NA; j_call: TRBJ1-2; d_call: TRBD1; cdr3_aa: CASSHPPMDRGVGYTF; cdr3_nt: TGTGCCAGCAGCCATCCTCCCATGGACAGGGGGGTTGGCTACACCTTC
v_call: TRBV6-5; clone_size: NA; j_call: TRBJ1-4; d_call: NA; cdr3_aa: CASSYSKGLTNEKLFF; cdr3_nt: TGTGCCAGCAGTTACTCGAAGGGGTTAACTAATGAAAAACTGTTTTTT
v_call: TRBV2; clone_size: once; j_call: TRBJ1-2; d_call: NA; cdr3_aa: CASSAREGYGYTF; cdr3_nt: TGTGCCAGCAGTGCAAGGGAGGGCTATGGCTACACCTTC
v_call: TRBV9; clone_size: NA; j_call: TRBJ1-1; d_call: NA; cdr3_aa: CASTKGDIRNTEAFF; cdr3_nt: TGTGCCAGCACCAAAGGGGACATAAGAAACACTGAAGCTTTCTTT
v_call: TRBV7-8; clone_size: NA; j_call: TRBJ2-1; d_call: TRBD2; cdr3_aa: CASSPAHTGGSYNEQFF; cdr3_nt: TGTGCCAGCAGCCCTGCTCATACGGGGGGCTCCTACAATGAGCAGTTCTTC
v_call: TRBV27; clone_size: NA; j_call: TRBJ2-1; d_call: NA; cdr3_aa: CASSYGQSSYNEQFF; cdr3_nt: TGTGCCAGCAGTTACGGACAGAGCTCCTACAATGAGCAGTTCTTC
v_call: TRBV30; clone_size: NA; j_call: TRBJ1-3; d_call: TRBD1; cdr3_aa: CAWLPLGQGENTIYF; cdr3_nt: TGTGCCTGGCTACCTCTCGGACAGGGGGAAAACACCATATATTTT
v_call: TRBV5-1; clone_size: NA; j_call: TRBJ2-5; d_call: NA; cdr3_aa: CASSLAGIQETQYF; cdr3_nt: TGCGCCAGCAGCTTGGCCGGGATACAAGAGACCCAGTACTTC
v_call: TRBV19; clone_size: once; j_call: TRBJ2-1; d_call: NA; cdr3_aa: CATRSYYNEQFF; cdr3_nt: TGTGCCACCAGATCTTACTACAATGAGCAGTTCTTC
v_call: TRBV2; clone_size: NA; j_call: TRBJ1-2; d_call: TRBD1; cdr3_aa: CASRGDGDRVSGYTF; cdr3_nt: TGTGCCAGCAGGGGGGACGGGGACAGGGTCAGTGGCTACACCTTC
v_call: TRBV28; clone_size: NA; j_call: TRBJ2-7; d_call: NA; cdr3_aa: CASLRAGSYEQYF; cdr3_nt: TGTGCCAGCTTACGAGCGGGCTCCTACGAGCAGTACTTC
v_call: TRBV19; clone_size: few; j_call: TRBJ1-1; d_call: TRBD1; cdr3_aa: CASKGQGLRTEAFF; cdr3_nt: TGTGCCAGTAAGGGACAGGGGTTGAGGACTGAAGCTTTCTTT
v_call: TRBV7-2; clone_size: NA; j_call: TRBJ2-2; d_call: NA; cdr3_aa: CASSTRNTGELFF; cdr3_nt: TGTGCCAGCAGCACACGGAACACCGGGGAGCTGTTTTTT
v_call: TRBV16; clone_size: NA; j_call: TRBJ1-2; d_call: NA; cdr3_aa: CASYTDGGGLTYGYTF; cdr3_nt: TGTGCCAGCTATACAGACGGCGGGGGGCTGACGTATGGCTACACCTTC
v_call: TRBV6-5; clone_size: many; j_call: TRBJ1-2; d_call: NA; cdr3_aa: CASRINREFNYGYTF; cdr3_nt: TGTGCCAGCAGGATAAACAGGGAATTTAACTATGGCTACACCTTC